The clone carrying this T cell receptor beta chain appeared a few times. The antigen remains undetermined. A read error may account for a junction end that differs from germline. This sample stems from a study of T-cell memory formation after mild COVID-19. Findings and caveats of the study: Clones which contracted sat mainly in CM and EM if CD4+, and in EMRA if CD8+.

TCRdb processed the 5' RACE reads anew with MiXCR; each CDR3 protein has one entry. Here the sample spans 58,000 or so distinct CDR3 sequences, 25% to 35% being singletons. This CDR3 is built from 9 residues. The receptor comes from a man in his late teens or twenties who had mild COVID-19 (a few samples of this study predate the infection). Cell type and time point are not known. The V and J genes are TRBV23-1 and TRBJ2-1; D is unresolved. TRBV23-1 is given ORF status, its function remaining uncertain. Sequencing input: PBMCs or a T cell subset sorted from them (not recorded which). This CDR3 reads CASSQWASF. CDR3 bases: TGCGCCAGCAGTCAATGGGCATCCTTC.